These 7 T cell receptor beta chains were sequenced from one sample in a study of cytomegalovirus exposure and HLA in healthy donors (dated by TCRdb to 2015 to 2018). Preparation of the library involved the immunoSEQ multiplex PCR assay. For the multiplex PCR, a mixture combining 60 forward primers for TCR Vbeta segments and 13 reverse primers for TCR Jbeta segments was used. TCRdb stores this immuneACCESS table with in-frame sequences only. Part of the clones is absent; in the studies checked, under half of the shortfall reflects unresolved V genes, and no reason is known for the rest. The sample includes over 150,000 clones, with less than 90% observed a single time. The ten top clones hold more than 1.5% of the sample. Sequences were obtained from PBMCs. These receptors all come from a man between 50 and 59 years old in good health and CMV-seronegative.

This clone was seen only once. The DNA of the CDR3 is TGTGCCAGCAGAAATGGACAGCCCCCCTGGACCCAGTACTTC. It translates to CASRNGQPPWTQYF. The chain carries TRBV6-5 and TRBJ2-5, with D perhaps matching TRBD1 (6 bases). Germline CDR1 is MNHEY and CDR2 is SVGAGI. V lost 6 bases, J lost 7 bases, and 18 bases lay in between. CDR3 size: 14 residues.

This clone was counted a single time. Other DNA sequences in this sample translate to the same CDR3. The genes are TRBV5-1 and TRBJ2-7; unclear D gene. This CDR3 has 14 amino acids. The ends were cut back, 0 bases at V and 1 base at J, with 8 bases in the middle. Germline V gene sequence: CDR1 SGHRS, CDR2 YFSETQ. The CDR3 loop reads CASSLAGGSYEQYF. Written as DNA, the CDR3 is TGCGCCAGCAGCTTGGCCGGCGGATCCTACGAGCAGTACTTC.

This chain uses TRBV2 with TRBJ1-3, with D perhaps TRBD1 (6 bases). V gave up 5 bases and J gave up 0 bases, with 8 bases separating them. The germline V gene has CDR1 SNHLY and CDR2 FYNNEI. The CDR3 runs to 14 residues. DNA for the CDR3: TGTGCCAGCAGTACGGGACACTCTGGAAACACCATATATTTT. Residues: CASSTGHSGNTIYF. Drawing the rest from reference TRBV2 and TRBJ1-3, the complete variable domain is EPEVTQTPSHQVTQMGQEVILRCVPISNHLYFYWYRQILGQKVEFLVSFYNNEISEKSEIFDDQFSVERPDGSNFTLKIRSTKLEDSAMYFCASSTGHSGNTIYFGEGSWLTVV.

J is TRBJ2-7 and V is TRBV19, with 8 bases lining up with TRBD1. In germline, CDR1 is LNHDA, CDR2 SQIVND (reference sequence). V dropped 4 bases and J dropped 1; count of bases not matched to a gene: 6. The CDR3 totals 15 residues. In DNA, the CDR3 is TGTGCCAGTAGTACAGTCTGGGACAGGTCCTACGAGCAGTACTTC. It yields the protein CASSTVWDRSYEQYF.

This rearrangement joins TRBV4-1 to TRBJ2-3, with D perhaps TRBD2 (6 bases). Between the trimmed V and J ends, which lost 5 bases and 4 bases, there was a span of 16 bases. Germline assignment: CDR1 MGHRA and CDR2 YSYEKL. The CDR3 consists of 15 residues. For the CDR3, the DNA is TGCGCCAGCAGCTTCCGGGGGACCCAGGCAGATACGCAGTATTTT. Translated, it gives CASSFRGTQADTQYF.

This rearrangement joins TRBV13 to TRBJ2-7, with TRBD2 identical over 7 bases. The CDR3 is made up of 13 amino acids. With V trimmed by 5 bases and J by 2 bases, 3 bases remained unmatched. Looked up from germline, CDR1 is PRHDT and CDR2 is FYEKMQ (reference sequence). CDR3 amino acids: CASSRREAYEQYF. DNA of the CDR3: TGTGCCAGCAGCCGCCGGGAGGCCTACGAGCAGTACTTC.

This chain links TRBV7-2 with TRBJ2-3; the match to TRBD2 covers 9 bases. The length of the CDR3 is 16 residues. J lost 2 bases, V lost 5 bases, and 8 bases had no gene match. CDR1 SGHTA and CDR2 FQGNSA come from the germline V gene. The CDR3 spells CASSLTPGLATDTQYF. CDR3 DNA: TGTGCCAGCAGCCTCACTCCGGGACTAGCCACAGATACGCAGTATTTT.